This TCR beta chain was captured in a study of OX40 agonist ivuxolimab in advanced cancers. The CDR3 spans 13 residues. J lost 7 bases, V lost 4 bases, and 4 bases had no gene match. The germline gives CDR1 SGHTS, CDR2 YDEGEE. The table came from immunoSEQ multiplex PCR; TCRdb's copy has only in-frame clones and leaves some out. Altogether around 80,000 clones are present, 85% being singletons, with the ten largest covering around 3.2%. The sequence was obtained from an adult with an advanced solid tumor such as melanoma, head and neck, liver or kidney cancer. The sample consisted of CD4+ or CD8+ T cells sorted from blood, taken in a trial of the OX40 agonist ivuxolimab. The gene calls are TRBV5-8 and TRBJ1-2; TRBD1 agrees at 10 bases. Written as DNA, the CDR3 is TGTGCCAGCAGCAACCGACAGGGGGCTGGCTACACCTTC. Translating it yields CASSNRQGAGYTF. Full variable domain (missing parts from reference TRBV5-8 and TRBJ1-2): EAGVTQSPTHLIKTRGQQATLRCSPISGHTSVYWYQQALGLGLQFLLWYDEGEERNRGNFPPRFSGRQFPNYSSELNVNALELEDSALYLCASSNRQGAGYTFGSGTRLTVV.